This TCR beta chain was obtained from a study of blood T cells in healthy people across ages (dated by TCRdb to between 2014 and 2017). Context from the whole study: In model experiments, template switching captured about one uniquely barcoded TCR beta cDNA molecule for every two T cells. The study measured age-related changes in TCR beta repertoire diversity using deep sequencing normalized with unique cDNA molecular identifiers. The donors were split into four age groups: young (average 16 years), middle-aged (roughly 39), aged (about 62) and long-lived (roughly 88). To avoid experimental bias, donors of different ages were randomly spread across the sequencing lanes. Using the same blood draw, the study looked at two additional independent replicas of 1 million unique cDNA reads for two donors, one aged 18 to 29 and the other aged 80 or older.

Overall study outcomes, separate from this receptor: Since profiling was done on bulk unsorted PBMCs, naive and antigen-experienced compartments could not be conclusively compared. Estimates of total diversity from one million sequenced T cells were regarded as lower bounds and underestimates. Because donor CMV infection status was unknown, age-related changes in expanded clonotypes were potentially confounded. There was a strong correlation between observed TCR beta diversity and the percentage of naive T cells measured by flow cytometry. Observed TCR beta diversity per million T cells fell roughly linearly with age, and a significant reduction was already apparent by age about 36. Compared with the aged group, more naive CD4+ T cells, fewer expanded clones and increased TCR diversity were shown by the long-lived group, suggesting age selection.

Note on this clonotype: The specificity of this receptor is unknown. Base qualities are not provided; no much larger clone lies one nucleotide away.

Donors were approximately 42 systemically healthy Caucasian individuals from Russia aged roughly 6 to 90 years. Ten milliliters of peripheral blood were drawn from each donor into EDTA-treated Vacutainer tubes. Ficoll-Paque density-gradient centrifugation was used to isolate PBMCs, with at least 7 million per sample. Trizol reagent was used to extract total RNA from PBMCs, with at least 6 micrograms per sample. For every donor, flow cytometry on a PBMC aliquot measured the percentage of naive CD45RAhigh/CD27high T cells. Including cysteine and phenylalanine, the CDR3 has 11 amino acids. Only the CDR3 part of the read is kept: 33 bases, read in frame from the first base. V is pared back by 5 bases and J by 13 bases, with 12 bases lying between the germline termini. The library was built by means of 5' RACE. The sequencer was an Illumina HiSeq 2500. A second PCR of roughly 7 to 11 cycles was performed with a sample-barcoded 5' primer and a J-beta primer mix. Each TCR beta cDNA molecule received a unique molecular identifier from a template-switch 5' adaptor carrying 12 random nucleotides. Each sample yielded at least 2.5 million CDR3-containing paired-end reads. All of the RNA was converted into first-strand cDNA using the Mint cDNA synthesis kit, with a TRBC-specific oligonucleotide serving as the primer. Following uracil-DNA glycosylase treatment, a first 18-cycle PCR with universal primers M1SS and BC2_uni_R was performed on all cDNA. The study's own analysis went as follows. Each sample was normalized by randomly selecting 1 million high-quality reads, each carrying a distinct molecular identifier. Reads sharing molecular identifiers were discarded rather than binned into consensus sequences. CDR3 identification, clonotype clustering and error correction used MiTCR with a Q25 quality threshold and the strictest error-elimination algorithm. A nonparametric unseen species model with Euler transformation was used to estimate lower-bound total TCR beta diversity. The public reads were reanalyzed by TCRdb: fastp trimming at Q25, MiXCR alignment, in-frame beta chains only. Under each unique CDR3 protein, matching rows form one entry showing the most common genes and DNA. The V and J calls reflect TCRdb's pipeline rather than the authors' work. The sample data list about 1.6 million distinct CDR3 sequences, and 30% to 40% of these were observed just once. 11% of the sample goes to the ten largest clones.

This clonotype was sampled from a woman aged 25 to 45 in good health. Sequencing input: blood. Recombination linked TRBV12-3 or TRBV12-4 to TRBJ2-1; a confident D gene designation cannot be given. The DNA sequence follows: TGTGCCAGCAGTCCGGACCCTATACAGTTCTTC. It translates to CASSPDPIQFF.